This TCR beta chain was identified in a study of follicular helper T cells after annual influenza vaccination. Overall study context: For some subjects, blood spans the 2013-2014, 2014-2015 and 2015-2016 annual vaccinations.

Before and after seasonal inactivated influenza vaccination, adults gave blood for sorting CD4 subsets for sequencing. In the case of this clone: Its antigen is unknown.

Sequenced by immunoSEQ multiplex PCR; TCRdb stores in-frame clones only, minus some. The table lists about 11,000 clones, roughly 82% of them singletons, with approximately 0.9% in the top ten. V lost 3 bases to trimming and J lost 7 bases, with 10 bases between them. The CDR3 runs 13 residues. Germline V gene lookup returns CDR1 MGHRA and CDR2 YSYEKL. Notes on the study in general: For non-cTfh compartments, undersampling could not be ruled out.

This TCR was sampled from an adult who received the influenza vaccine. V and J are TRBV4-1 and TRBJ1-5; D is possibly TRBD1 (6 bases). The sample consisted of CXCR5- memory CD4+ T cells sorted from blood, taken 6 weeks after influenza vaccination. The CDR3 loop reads CASSQGARQPQHF. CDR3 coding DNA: TGCGCCAGCAGCCAGGGGGCGAGGCAGCCCCAGCATTTT.